This T cell receptor (beta chain) was identified in a study of radiation and T cells in renal cell carcinoma. Study-wide results and limits: In blood, top tumor clones expanded by 2 weeks, shrinking by 4.

The sample's time point: baseline pretreatment blood. Treatment noted: 15 Gy SBRT to primary tumor, nephrectomy 4 weeks later. Radiation-treated patients gave blood at baseline, week 2 and week 4. The tumor was a clear cell renal cell carcinoma. Profiling relied on immunoSEQ multiplex PCR, and the TCRdb table lists in-frame clones only, not all of them. The data contain about 140,000 clones, approximately 87% of them seen just once; the ten biggest clones take up roughly 25%. Germline V gene lookup returns CDR1 PRHDT and CDR2 FYEKMQ (reference sequence). Trimming pared 5 bases from V and 3 bases from J, leaving 8 bases between. CDR3 size: 13 residues. Worth noting for this clone: Its antigen remains unidentified.

This sample comprised blood, obtained from a patient whose treatment included radiotherapy and nephrectomy. The chain employs TRBV13 and TRBJ1-3; D possibly corresponds to TRBD1 (6 bases). This clonotype was sampled from a woman aged 50 to 65 with renal cell carcinoma. This CDR3 is CASSTTGGNTIYF. The CDR3 DNA reads as TGTGCCAGCAGCACGACAGGTGGAAACACCATATATTTT.